Following are 8 T cell receptor beta chains from one sample sequenced in a study of T-cell reconstitution after alpha-beta-depleted transplantation in children. TCRbeta library preparation incorporated unique molecular identifiers. TCRdb recomputed calls from the PCR reads with MiXCR, one row per CDR3 protein. The sample has approximately 430,000 distinct CDR3 sequences, around 15% seen once; the top ten hold approximately 28%. Source: PBMCs, mostly from graft donor cells, taken 360 days after TCRalphabeta/CD19-depleted stem cell transplant. Source of these receptors: a boy younger than two who had a stem cell transplant for Wiskott-Aldrich syndrome, so the T cells may come from the graft donor.

The chain employs TRBV20-1 and TRBJ2-7; TRBD1 might be the D (6 bases). This CDR3 spans 14 amino acids. Germline-derived CDR1 and CDR2 are DFQATT and SNEGSKA (reference sequence). Between the trimmed V and J ends, which lost 5 bases and 0 bases, there was a span of 14 bases. Here the CDR3 DNA reads TGCAGTGCTTATGGACAGCTAAGCTCCTACGAGCAGTACTTC. Amino acid sequence: CSAYGQLSSYEQYF.

The V and J genes are TRBV5-1 and TRBJ2-7; tentative D call: TRBD1 (6 bases). Germline V lookup: CDR1 SGHRS, CDR2 YFSETQ. This CDR3 is built from 13 residues. Trimming took off 2 bases at V and 3 bases at J, with 9 bases between the two ends. The CDR3 protein is CASSFTGIYEQYF. The CDR3 DNA is TGCGCCAGCAGCTTTACAGGGATCTACGAGCAGTACTTC.

The CDR3 is CASSQVRGRGNYGYTF. CDR3 nucleotides: TGTGCCAGCAGCCAAGTCAGGGGGCGCGGGAACTATGGCTACACCTTC. This rearrangement joins TRBV14 to TRBJ1-2; TRBD1 matches 8 bases. The V and J ends lost 1 base and 2 bases, in that order; junction bases with no gene match: 6. The CDR3 spans 16 residues. Germline values: CDR1 SGHDN, CDR2 FVKESK. Supplemented by reference TRBV14 and TRBJ1-2, the full variable domain reads EAGVTQFPSHSVIEKGQTVTLRCDPISGHDNLYWYRRVMGKEIKFLLHFVKESKQDESGMPNNRFLAERTGGTYSTLKVQPAELEDSGVYFCASSQVRGRGNYGYTFGSGTRLTVV.

The chain is built from TRBV7-9 and TRBJ2-1; D is possibly TRBD1 (5 bases). The CDR3 spans 14 residues. Trimming pared 5 bases from V and 9 bases from J, leaving 17 bases between. Germline values: CDR1 SEHNR, CDR2 FQNEAQ (reference sequence). CDR3 nucleotide sequence: TGTGCCAGCAGCCGCGGCCCCAGGGCTATTGAGCAGTTCTTC. It yields the protein CASSRGPRAIEQFF.

A few counts support this clonotype. The chain combines TRBV5-1 with TRBJ2-5, with D possibly being TRBD1 or TRBD2 (6 bases each). There are 14 residues in the CDR3. V dropped 7 bases and J dropped 4 bases, with 17 bases sitting between them. CDR1 SGHRS and CDR2 YFSETQ come from the germline V gene. Here the CDR3 reads CASGSGGGGETQYF. CDR3 nucleotide sequence: TGCGCCAGCGGGAGCGGAGGGGGAGGAGAGACCCAGTACTTC.

This clonotype was picked up a small number of times. V is TRBV7-2 and J is TRBJ2-1; 12 bases agree with TRBD2. Trimming cost V 2 bases and J 8 bases; bases outside gene matches: 13. Germline CDR1 reads SGHTA; CDR2 reads FQGNSA. This CDR3 has 18 residues. The CDR3 DNA is TGTGCCAGCAGCTTATTGTCTAGCGGGAGGGCCCGGTGGGATGAGCAGTTCTTC. Protein product: CASSLLSSGRARWDEQFF.

The table lists this clonotype with a few counts. The chain links TRBV4-1 to TRBJ2-3; D might be TRBD1 (6 bases). Germline-derived CDR1 and CDR2 are MGHRA and YSYEKL. The CDR3 covers 17 residues. V was pared by 4 bases and J by 2 bases, with 19 bases between. The CDR3 sequence: CASSPDYRVYLTDTQYF. The CDR3 DNA sequence: TGCGCCAGCAGCCCCGATTACAGGGTATACCTCACAGATACGCAGTATTTT.

The J gene is TRBJ2-3, the V gene TRBV12-3 or TRBV12-4, with 7 bases that match TRBD2. The CDR3 totals 16 residues. V was pared by 6 bases and J by 6 bases, with 15 bases of the junction left unmatched. CDR3 in amino acids: CASRRGGSLRPDTQYF. The CDR3 bases are TGTGCCAGCAGACGAGGCGGGAGCCTCAGGCCGGATACGCAGTATTTT.